This TCR beta chain stems from a study of patients and donors after allogeneic stem cell transplantation (dated by TCRdb to 2018 to 2021). Libraries were built with RT-PCR. The instrument was a NextSeq 550. In TCRdb, the public reads were trimmed at Q25 with fastp and aligned with MiXCR, with productive beta chains retained. Identical CDR3 proteins give one entry, which carries the most common genes and DNA. The sample table holds about a million distinct CDR3 sequences, of which roughly 18% were seen once. In total, the top ten clones hold under 6.5% of the sample. Cut back by 1 base and 2 bases, the V and J ends lie 20 bases apart. CDR1 and CDR2 are drawn from the germline V gene: SGHAT, FQNNGV. From the cysteine up to the phenylalanine, the CDR3 has a length of 18 residues. Left in the record is the CDR3 DNA by itself, 54 bases read in frame from the first base. To note about this clonotype: There is no known antigen for this receptor. One base away there is no much larger clone; base qualities are not given.

What was sequenced was blood, either unsorted or a sorted T cell fraction (not recorded which). The receptor was derived from a human donor who was either an allogeneic HSCT recipient or a stem cell or donor lymphocyte infusion donor (not recorded which). It is not recorded whose cells these are; they may come from a transplant donor. This chain is built from TRBV11-2 and TRBJ1-2, and perhaps TRBD1 as D gene, on 5 matching bases. The CDR3 reads as follows: CASSLVAVLGPKNYGYTF. In nucleotides, the sequence is TGTGCCAGCAGCTTAGTGGCTGTGCTGGGACCTAAAAACTATGGCTACACCTTC. When the CDR3 is completed using the reference TRBV11-2 and TRBJ1-2 genes on either side, the full variable domain is EAGVAQSPRYKIIEKRQSVAFWCNPISGHATLYWYQQILGQGPKLLIQFQNNGVVDDSQLPKDRFSAERLKGVDSTLKIQPAKLEDSAVYLCASSLVAVLGPKNYGYTFGSGTRLTVV.